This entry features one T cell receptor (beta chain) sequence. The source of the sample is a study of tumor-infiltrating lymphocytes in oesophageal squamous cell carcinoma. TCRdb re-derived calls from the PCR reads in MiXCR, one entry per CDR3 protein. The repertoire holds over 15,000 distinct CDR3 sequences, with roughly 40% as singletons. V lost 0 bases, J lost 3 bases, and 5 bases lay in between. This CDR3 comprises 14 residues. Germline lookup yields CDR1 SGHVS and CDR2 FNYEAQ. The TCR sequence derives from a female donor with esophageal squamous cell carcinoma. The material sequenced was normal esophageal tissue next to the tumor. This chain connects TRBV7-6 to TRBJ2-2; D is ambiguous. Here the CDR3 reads CASSLAYHTGELFF. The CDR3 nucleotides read TGTGCCAGCAGCTTAGCGTACCACACCGGGGAGCTGTTTTTT.